What follows are 24 T cell receptor beta chains derived from one specimen sequenced in a study of CD8+ T cells in alopecia areata (dated by TCRdb to the late 2010s). The library was built by means of the immunoSEQ multiplex PCR assay. To provide template for TCR sequencing, every sample had RNA extracted and reverse transcribed into cDNA. Held by TCRdb, this immuneACCESS table contains in-frame sequences only and omits some clones. Under half of the omission traces to an unresolved V gene where checked; the cause of the rest is unknown. For this sample the table gives around 200,000 clones, of which over 55% were detected only once. The leading ten clones occupy around 1.8% of the sample. This specimen's time point label, per the study, means: baseline before oral tofacitinib. Sequencing used CD4+ T cells sorted from blood, obtained at week 0. The receptor set was obtained from a human donor with alopecia areata.

The chain carries TRBV29-1 and TRBJ1-5; D is possibly TRBD1 (6 bases). The CDR3 loop spans 13 amino acids. Germline loops: CDR1 SQVTM, CDR2 ANQGSEA. V lost 4 bases to trimming and J lost 5 bases, with 12 bases between them. For the CDR3, the DNA is TGCAGCGTTGCGGGGGCTCGGGATCAGCCCCAGCATTTT. This encodes CSVAGARDQPQHF.

With regard to this clone: Other DNA sequences of this sample code for an identical CDR3. This rearrangement joins TRBV6-6 to TRBJ2-5, with D possibly TRBD2 on 6 matching bases. Trimming removed 0 bases at V and 7 bases at J, with 9 bases between. The CDR3 is 13 amino acids. Germline V CDR1 and CDR2: MNHNY, SVGAGI (reference sequence). CDR3 loop: CASSYSGGGTQYF. CDR3 bases: TGTGCCAGCAGTTACTCGGGGGGTGGGACCCAGTACTTC.

This clone was seen more than once but under ten times. The V and J genes are TRBV29-1 and TRBJ1-1; the D is unclear. The CDR3 is made up of 10 amino acids. V lost 7 bases to trimming and J lost 8 bases, with 11 bases between them. In germline, CDR1 is SQVTM, CDR2 ANQGSEA. The CDR3 spells CSASVKEAFF. CDR3 sequence (DNA): TGCAGCGCCTCGGTCAAAGAAGCTTTCTTT.

This chain uses TRBV2 with TRBJ2-3; D unclear. This CDR3 is 13 amino acids long. Germline CDR1 is SNHLY and CDR2 is FYNNEI. V lost 2 bases to trimming and J lost 7 bases, with 10 bases between them. CDR3 in DNA: TGTGCCAGCAGTGAACGTCTGGGTTATACGCAGTATTTT. It codes for CASSERLGYTQYF. The complete variable domain, with remaining parts taken from reference TRBV2 and TRBJ2-3, reads EPEVTQTPSHQVTQMGQEVILRCVPISNHLYFYWYRQILGQKVEFLVSFYNNEISEKSEIFDDQFSVERPDGSNFTLKIRSTKLEDSAMYFCASSERLGYTQYFGPGTRLTVL.

In its sample, this clone was seen once. The sample carries other DNA sequences with the same CDR3. The V and J genes are TRBV29-1 and TRBJ1-4, with 7 nucleotides matching TRBD1. With V trimmed by 4 bases and J by 7 bases, 3 bases remained unmatched. The CDR3 sequence is 12 residues long. The germline V gene encodes CDR1 SQVTM and CDR2 ANQGSEA. The CDR3 loop is CSVGDRGEKLFF. DNA of the CDR3: TGCAGCGTTGGGGACAGAGGTGAAAAACTGTTTTTT.

V and J are TRBV29-1 and TRBJ1-1; D is undetermined. Germline V gene data show CDR1 as SQVTM and CDR2 as ANQGSEA. This CDR3 has 13 residues. V was shortened by 6 bases and J by 6 bases, with 17 bases between the two germline ends. CDR3 sequence reads: CSVAWNREAEAFF. Here the CDR3 DNA reads TGCAGCGTCGCCTGGAACCGTGAGGCTGAAGCTTTCTTT.

The rearrangement links TRBV12-5 to TRBJ2-7; 7 bases map to TRBD1. Germline lookup yields CDR1 LGHNT and CDR2 FRNRAP. This CDR3 is 16 amino acids long. The trim removed 0 bases at V and 0 bases at J, leaving 5 bases unmatched. The CDR3 protein is CASGLVVGTASYEQYF. CDR3 DNA sequence: TGTGCTAGTGGTTTGGTCGTCGGGACAGCCTCCTACGAGCAGTACTTC.

This chain connects TRBV15 to TRBJ2-4; D is undetermined. Germline V gene lookup returns CDR1 LNHNV and CDR2 YYDKDF (reference sequence). V gave up 0 bases and J gave up 1 base, with 4 bases separating them. The CDR3 is 14 amino acids. The chain's CDR3 is CATSRDGAKNIQYF. Written as DNA, the CDR3 is TGTGCCACCAGCAGAGACGGGGCCAAAAACATTCAGTACTTC.

The rearrangement uses TRBV6-5 and TRBJ2-3; D not certain. The CDR3 totals 14 residues. The V and J ends lost 6 bases and 1 base respectively, with 11 bases between them. Germline-derived CDR1 and CDR2 are MNHEY and SVGAGI. The CDR3 reads CASRSGSRTDTQYF. The CDR3, as DNA: TGTGCCAGCAGATCCGGTTCCCGCACAGATACGCAGTATTTT.

There are a few counts of this clone. The rearrangement links TRBV14 to TRBJ2-1, with 8 bases lining up with TRBD2. The CDR3 is 14 amino acids. V lost 4 bases and J lost 9; bases outside the gene matches: 8. Germline CDR1 and CDR2: SGHDN and FVKESK. CDR3 DNA: TGTGCCAGCAGCCGTTCGTTAACTAGCGGTGAGCAGTTCTTC. It specifies CASSRSLTSGEQFF.

V is TRBV5-1 and J is TRBJ1-6; D is perhaps TRBD1 (6 bases). Between the trimmed V and J ends, which lost 1 base and 9 bases, there was a span of 17 bases. Per the germline V gene, CDR1 is SGHRS and CDR2 is YFSETQ. CDR3 length equals 16 residues. CDR3 region: CASSLYKQGKFSPLHF. The CDR3 DNA reads TGCGCCAGCAGCTTGTATAAACAGGGTAAATTTTCACCCCTCCACTTT.

The CDR3 here is CATSDRGDETQYF. In nucleotides, the CDR3 is TGTGCCACCAGCGACAGGGGGGACGAGACCCAGTACTTC. The V call is TRBV15, the J call TRBJ2-5; 9 bases line up with TRBD1. Trimming at V came to 5 bases and at J to 5 bases, leaving 3 bases not matched to a gene. The CDR3 is 13 amino acids. Germline lookup yields CDR1 LNHNV and CDR2 YYDKDF (reference sequence).

This clone was seen a handful of times. The chain employs TRBV30 and TRBJ1-1; D call uncertain. This CDR3 spans 14 amino acids. V dropped 2 bases and J dropped 1 base, with 11 bases sitting between them. Germline V gene lookup returns CDR1 GTSNPN and CDR2 SVGIG (reference sequence). CDR3 protein: CAWSPPVRNTEAFF. The CDR3 DNA is TGTGCCTGGAGTCCCCCTGTAAGGAACACTGAAGCTTTCTTT.

In regard to this clone: The same CDR3 can be traced to other DNA sequences in this sample. The gene calls are TRBV6-6 and TRBJ1-6; 9 positions match TRBD1. The V segment lost 4 bases and the J segment 6 bases; nucleotides outside the gene matches: 4. Per germline, CDR1 MNHNY and CDR2 SVGAGI (reference sequence). This CDR3 is 15 amino acids long. CDR3 sequence (DNA): TGTGCCAGCAGTTCACCGACAGGGGGTAATTCACCCCTCCACTTT. Protein: CASSSPTGGNSPLHF.

This clone has just a few counts. The gene calls are TRBV5-1 and TRBJ2-1; 9 nucleotides align to TRBD1. This CDR3 contains 16 residues. Germline V gene lookup returns CDR1 SGHRS and CDR2 YFSETQ. Trimming cost V 4 bases and J 6 bases; bases outside gene matches: 11. The CDR3 loop is CASSLGGTGNVNEQFF. As DNA, the CDR3 is TGCGCCAGCAGCCTAGGTGGGACAGGGAATGTCAATGAGCAGTTCTTC.

This clone occurred a few times. This CDR3 reads CSVEGVWGDSDYGYTF. Written as DNA, the CDR3 is TGCAGCGTTGAAGGTGTTTGGGGGGACAGCGACTATGGCTACACCTTC. V is TRBV29-1 and J is TRBJ1-2, with TRBD1 matching 7 bases. The junction had 11 bases not matched to a gene; V was cut back by 1 base and J by 3 bases. The CDR3 loop spans 16 amino acids. Germline assignment: CDR1 SQVTM and CDR2 ANQGSEA.

The chain combines TRBV4-1 with TRBJ2-2; 8 bases line up with TRBD2. V dropped 3 bases and J dropped 5; count of bases not matched to a gene: 5. The germline V gene has CDR1 MGHRA and CDR2 YSYEKL. This CDR3 comprises 15 residues. CDR3 amino acids: CASSHGLASTGELFF. DNA of the CDR3: TGCGCCAGCAGCCACGGACTAGCTTCAACCGGGGAGCTGTTTTTT.

V and J are TRBV6-1 and TRBJ2-7, with D possibly TRBD1 on 6 matching bases. The CDR3 consists of 14 residues. Trimming took off 3 bases at V and 5 bases at J, with 14 bases between the two ends. The germline V gene encodes CDR1 MNHNS and CDR2 SASEGT. The CDR3 coding sequence is TGTGCCAGCAGTGATCAGGGGTACCGGGACGAGCAGTACTTC. Residues: CASSDQGYRDEQYF.

The chain is built from TRBV27 and TRBJ2-7; D might be TRBD1 (6 bases). Germline V gives CDR1 MNHEY, CDR2 SMNVEV (reference sequence). This CDR3 comprises 14 residues. With 1 base removed from V and 5 bases from J, the gap between germline ends came to 12 bases. The CDR3, as DNA: TGTGCCAGCAGTTTATTAGGGGGTCGGGACGAGCAGTACTTC. As protein: CASSLLGGRDEQYF.

The V gene is TRBV28, the J gene TRBJ2-5; D is ambiguous. V shed 5 bases and J shed 5 bases, with 12 bases lying between them. The length of the CDR3 is 13 residues. Looked up from germline, CDR1 is MDHEN and CDR2 is SYDVKM. Here the CDR3 reads CASSPRVTETQYF. The CDR3, as DNA: TGTGCCAGCAGTCCAAGGGTAACCGAGACCCAGTACTTC.

This sequence joins TRBV9 and TRBJ1-6; D call uncertain. Germline V gene data show CDR1 as SGDLS and CDR2 as YYNGEE. The CDR3 covers 12 residues. V was shortened by 5 bases and J by 10 bases, with 10 bases between the two germline ends. The CDR3, as DNA: TGTGCCAGCAGTCCTGGAGAATCACCCCTCCACTTT. The encoded protein is CASSPGESPLHF.

Comments on this clone: The sample carries other DNA sequences with the same CDR3. The V gene is TRBV30, the J gene TRBJ1-5, with 7 bases identical to TRBD1. Germline values: CDR1 GTSNPN, CDR2 SVGIG (reference sequence). V gave up 3 bases and J gave up 2 bases; unmatched junction bases: 1. The CDR3 loop spans 13 amino acids. The CDR3: CAWSGQGNQPQHF. CDR3 DNA sequence: TGTGCCTGGAGCGGACAGGGCAATCAGCCCCAGCATTTT.

With respect to this clone: This specimen includes other DNA sequences encoding the same CDR3. CDR3 DNA sequence: TGCAGCGTTGAGGTCGGGGAGCAGTTCTTC. Amino acids: CSVEVGEQFF. The rearrangement links TRBV29-1 to TRBJ2-1; D not resolved. This CDR3 has 10 residues. V shed 3 bases and J shed 10 bases, with 7 bases lying between them. Germline V gene sequence: CDR1 SQVTM, CDR2 ANQGSEA.

This clone was counted a few times. The rearrangement links TRBV30 to TRBJ2-5; 11 nucleotides agree with TRBD1. CDR1 GTSNPN and CDR2 SVGIG come from the germline V gene (reference sequence). Trimming cost V 2 bases and J 2 bases; bases outside gene matches: 4. The CDR3 runs to 15 residues. As DNA, the CDR3 is TGTGCCTGGAGTTGGGACAGGGGGTCACAAGAGACCCAGTACTTC. Translation: CAWSWDRGSQETQYF. Full variable domain (outside the CDR3, taken from reference TRBV30 and TRBJ2-5): SQTIHQWPATLVQPVGSPLSLECTVEGTSNPNLYWYRQAAGRGLQLLFYSVGIGQISSEVPQNLSASRPQDRQFILSSKKLLLSDSGFYLCAWSWDRGSQETQYFGPGTRLLVL.